This entry lists 19 T cell receptor beta chains sequenced from one sample in a study of glioma-infiltrating T cells. Amplification of TCR alpha and beta CDR3 regions from RNA used iRepertoire nested multiplex PCR. TCRdb reprocessed the multiplex PCR reads with MiXCR, giving one entry per CDR3 protein. The profile shows approximately 400,000 distinct CDR3 sequences, 41% of them singletons. The sample was glioma tissue, nonneoplastic brain tissue, or PBMCs (not recorded which). These receptors were taken from a human donor with low-grade glioma or glioblastoma, undergoing nonglioma brain surgery, or in good health (not recorded which).

The rearrangement uses TRBV5-1 and TRBJ2-3; 10 nucleotides match TRBD2. Germline values: CDR1 SGHRS, CDR2 YFSETQ. Trimming cost V 4 bases and J 4 bases; bases outside gene matches: 6. This CDR3 contains 15 residues. The CDR3 sequence: CASSAGLANPDTQYF. CDR3 nucleotides: TGCGCCAGCAGCGCGGGACTAGCGAACCCAGATACGCAGTATTTT.

This clonotype was observed a few times. The chain has TRBV19 and TRBJ2-3, with D possibly being TRBD1 (6 bases). The V end was cut by 5 bases, the J end by 3 bases, with 9 bases between. The CDR3 sequence is 13 residues long. Germline assignment: CDR1 LNHDA and CDR2 SQIVND (reference sequence). CDR3 bases: TGTGCCAGTAGTCCCACAGGGACAGATACGCAGTATTTT. Residues: CASSPTGTDTQYF.

This clonotype has more than one count but fewer than ten. The genes are TRBV20-1 and TRBJ2-7; 8 bases are shared with TRBD1. The CDR3 length is 12 residues. Unmatched junction bases numbered 4, after V lost 6 bases and J lost 3 bases. Germline-derived CDR1 and CDR2 are DFQATT and SNEGSKA (reference sequence). Here the CDR3 reads CSANGQGYEQYF. Here the CDR3 DNA reads TGCAGTGCCAATGGACAGGGCTACGAGCAGTACTTC.

This clonotype was observed many times. This rearrangement joins TRBV6-1 to TRBJ1-5, with a tentative D call TRBD1 (6 bases). V lost 5 bases and J lost 3, with 11 bases in between. The CDR3 runs to 14 residues. CDR1 and CDR2 (germline): MNHNS, SASEGT. The DNA of the CDR3 is TGTGCCAGCAGTAGGGACAAGACCAATCAGCCCCAGCATTTT. Encoded protein: CASSRDKTNQPQHF.

This clonotype occurred many times. The chain joins TRBV27 to TRBJ2-1; D gene uncertain. Germline-derived CDR1 and CDR2 are MNHEY and SMNVEV (reference sequence). The CDR3 totals 16 residues. Trimming removed 2 bases at V and 6 bases at J, with 17 bases between. DNA for the CDR3: TGTGCCAGCAGTTTAATAGGTTTTTCGACGATCAATGAGCAGTTCTTC. This translates into CASSLIGFSTINEQFF.

The chain is built from TRBV4-1 and TRBJ2-7; D unclear. Per the germline V gene, CDR1 is MGHRA and CDR2 is YSYEKL. V was pared by 1 base and J by 2 bases, with 12 bases between. The CDR3 totals 15 residues. CDR3 nucleotides: TGCGCCAGCAGCCAAGGGGATAACTTTGCCTACGAGCAGTACTTC. Translation gives CASSQGDNFAYEQYF.

V is TRBV6-2 or TRBV6-3 and J is TRBJ2-1; D unresolved. CDR3 size: 14 residues. V was trimmed by 9 bases and J by 0 bases, leaving 12 bases between them. In germline, CDR1 is MNHEY, CDR2 SVGEGT. The CDR3 protein is CASAKPSSYNEQFF. CDR3 sequence (DNA): TGTGCCAGTGCTAAACCGAGCTCCTACAATGAGCAGTTCTTC.

This chain's CDR3 is CASGDRGLRNQPQHF. CDR3 nucleotide sequence: TGTGCCAGCGGGGACAGGGGGCTTCGCAATCAGCCCCAGCATTTT. The chain joins TRBV2 to TRBJ1-5; TRBD1 matches 12 bases. This CDR3 comprises 15 residues. With V trimmed by 8 bases and J by 2 bases, 4 bases remained unmatched. Germline V gene sequence: CDR1 SNHLY, CDR2 FYNNEI.

The gene calls are TRBV7-9 and TRBJ2-5; 11 bases fit TRBD2. Germline loops: CDR1 SEHNR, CDR2 FQNEAQ (reference sequence). This CDR3 has 16 amino acids. J lost 2 bases, V lost 4 bases, and 6 bases had no gene match. The CDR3 region is CASSSLTSGTQETQYF. The CDR3 DNA is TGTGCCAGCAGCTCGTTGACTAGCGGGACTCAAGAGACCCAGTACTTC.

With regard to this clonotype: A much larger clone differs by one base, so this may be a read error. The chain joins TRBV27 to TRBJ2-1; TRBD2 matches at 8 bases. Unmatched junction bases numbered 5, after V lost 2 bases and J lost 5 bases. The CDR3 is 15 residues long. CDR1 is MNHEY, CDR2 SMNVEV, per germline (reference sequence). CDR3 sequence reads: CASSLRGLENNEQFF. The DNA for the CDR3 is TGTGCCAGCAGTTTAAGGGGACTAGAGAACAATGAGCAGTTCTTC.

This chain joins TRBV25-1 and TRBJ2-5, with TRBD1 matching 9 bases. This CDR3 has 13 residues. V shed 6 bases, J shed 5 bases, and the junction held 4 bases outside the gene matches. Germline V CDR1 and CDR2: MGHDK, SYGVNS. The CDR3 DNA follows: TGTGCCAGCAGAAACGACAGGGGGGAGACCCAGTACTTC. It encodes CASRNDRGETQYF.

In this sample, this clonotype turned up many times. The J gene is TRBJ2-7, the V gene TRBV27, with 7 positions matching TRBD1. Losses at the gene ends were 4 bases for V and 3 bases for J; bases not matched to a gene: 9. This CDR3 has 15 amino acids. Germline CDR1 MNHEY, CDR2 SMNVEV (reference sequence). The CDR3 nucleotides are TGTGCCAGCAGTTCATTTCGGGACAGTGGCTACGAGCAGTACTTC. It translates to CASSSFRDSGYEQYF.

This chain connects TRBV7-2 to TRBJ1-1; no clear D gene. The CDR3 spans 12 residues. V dropped 5 bases and J dropped 5 bases, with 9 bases sitting between them. Per the germline V gene, CDR1 is SGHTA and CDR2 is FQGNSA. This CDR3 is CASSRMGTEAFF. The CDR3 coding sequence is TGTGCCAGCAGCCGTATGGGAACTGAAGCTTTCTTT.

This clonotype was detected ten times or more. This chain links TRBV20-1 with TRBJ2-7; D unclear. Germline V gene sequence: CDR1 DFQATT, CDR2 SNEGSKA (reference sequence). CDR3 length: 13 amino acids. V was clipped by 4 bases and J by 3 bases, with 13 bases between them. The CDR3 sequence: CSAKSGGRYEQYF. CDR3 nucleotides: TGCAGTGCTAAGTCCGGCGGCCGCTACGAGCAGTACTTC.

This clonotype was observed a single time. V and J are TRBV7-9 and TRBJ2-2; D remains ambiguous. Germline V lookup: CDR1 SEHNR, CDR2 FQNEAQ (reference sequence). The CDR3 contains 15 residues. The V end lost 5 bases, the J end lost 0 bases, and 10 bases lay between the germline ends. The CDR3 nucleotides are TGTGCCAGCAGCCCAAAGCGAGCGAACACCGGGGAGCTGTTTTTT. Its protein product is CASSPKRANTGELFF.

The sample holds a few counts of this clonotype. V and J are TRBV4-1 and TRBJ2-7; weak D call: TRBD2 (5 bases). V was clipped by 0 bases and J by 2 bases, with 17 bases between them. The germline V gene has CDR1 MGHRA and CDR2 YSYEKL. This CDR3 contains 17 residues. The CDR3 sequence is CASSQEQSLAGAYEQYF. Written as DNA, the CDR3 is TGCGCCAGCAGCCAAGAACAGTCCCTAGCCGGCGCCTACGAGCAGTACTTC.

This clonotype was observed a handful of times. A read error is possible here, since a much larger clone lies one base away. The CDR3 loop reads CASSQGLAGAYEQFF. The CDR3 DNA sequence: TGTGCCAGCAGCCAGGGACTAGCGGGAGCCTACGAGCAGTTCTTC. The V call is TRBV28, the J call TRBJ2-1; TRBD2 matches at 14 bases. The CDR3 is made up of 15 amino acids. Trimming removed 6 bases from V and 10 bases from J; junction bases left unmatched: 8. Germline V lookup: CDR1 MDHEN, CDR2 SYDVKM.

The chain recombines TRBV2 with TRBJ2-7; TRBD1 is a possible D gene (6 bases). Germline-derived CDR1 and CDR2 are SNHLY and FYNNEI. Trimming took 3 bases from V and 6 from J, leaving 12 bases between them. The CDR3 spans 13 residues. The CDR3 is CASSEQGSSEQYF. DNA of the CDR3: TGTGCCAGCAGTGAGCAGGGGAGCTCCGAGCAGTACTTC.

The chain uses TRBV7-3 and TRBJ2-1; 10 nucleotides match TRBD2. Germline V gene data show CDR1 as SGHTA and CDR2 as FQGTGA. V was pared by 5 bases and J by 7 bases, with 11 bases of the junction left unmatched. This CDR3 is 16 amino acids long. The CDR3 bases are TGTGCCAGCAGCCCAGCTAGCGGGAGTAAAAGGAATGAGCAGTTCTTC. This encodes CASSPASGSKRNEQFF.